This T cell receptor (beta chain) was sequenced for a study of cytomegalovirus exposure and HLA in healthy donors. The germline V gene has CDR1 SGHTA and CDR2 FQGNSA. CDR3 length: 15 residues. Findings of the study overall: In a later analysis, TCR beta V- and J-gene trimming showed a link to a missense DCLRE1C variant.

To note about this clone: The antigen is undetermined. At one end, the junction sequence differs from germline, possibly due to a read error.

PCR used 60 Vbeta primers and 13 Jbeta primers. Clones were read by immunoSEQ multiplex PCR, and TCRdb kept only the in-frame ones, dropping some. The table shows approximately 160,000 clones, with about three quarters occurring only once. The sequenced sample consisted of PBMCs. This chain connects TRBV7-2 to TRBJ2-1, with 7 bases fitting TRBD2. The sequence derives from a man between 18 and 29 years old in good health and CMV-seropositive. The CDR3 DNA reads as TGTGCCAGCAGCCTAGCGGTCAGCTCCTACAATGAGCAGTTCTTC. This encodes CASSLAVSSYNEQFF. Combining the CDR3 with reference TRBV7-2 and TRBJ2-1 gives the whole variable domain GAGVSQSPSNKVTEKGKDVELRCDPISGHTALYWYRQSLGQGLEFLIYFQGNSAPDKSGLPSDRFSAERTGGSVSTLTIQRTQQEDSAVYLCASSLAVSSYNEQFFGPGTRLTVL.